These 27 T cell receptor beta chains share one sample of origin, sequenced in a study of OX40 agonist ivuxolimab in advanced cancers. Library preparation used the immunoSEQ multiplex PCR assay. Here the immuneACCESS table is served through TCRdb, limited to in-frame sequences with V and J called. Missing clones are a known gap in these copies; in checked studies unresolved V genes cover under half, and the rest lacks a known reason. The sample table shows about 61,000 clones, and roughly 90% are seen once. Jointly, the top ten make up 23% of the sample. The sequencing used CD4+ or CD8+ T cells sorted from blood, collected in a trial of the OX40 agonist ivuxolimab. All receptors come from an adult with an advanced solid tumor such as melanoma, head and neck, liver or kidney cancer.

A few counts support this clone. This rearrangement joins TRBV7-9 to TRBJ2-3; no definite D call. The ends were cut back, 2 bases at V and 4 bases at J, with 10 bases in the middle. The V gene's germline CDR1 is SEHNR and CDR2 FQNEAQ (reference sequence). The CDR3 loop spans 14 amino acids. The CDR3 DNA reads TGTGCCAGCAGCTTACCACCCCCCTCAGATACGCAGTATTTT. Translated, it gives CASSLPPPSDTQYF. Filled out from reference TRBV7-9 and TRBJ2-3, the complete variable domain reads DTGVSQNPRHKITKRGQNVTFRCDPISEHNRLYWYRQTLGQGPEFLTYFQNEAQLEKSRLLSDRFSAERPKGSFSTLEIQRTEQGDSAMYLCASSLPPPSDTQYFGPGTRLTVL.

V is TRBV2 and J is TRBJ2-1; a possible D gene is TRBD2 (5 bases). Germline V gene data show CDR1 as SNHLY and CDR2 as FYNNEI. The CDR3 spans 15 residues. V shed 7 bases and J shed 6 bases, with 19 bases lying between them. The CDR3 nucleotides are TGTGCCAGCACCGACGAAGTGGGAGATTTCAATGAGCAGTTCTTC. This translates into CASTDEVGDFNEQFF. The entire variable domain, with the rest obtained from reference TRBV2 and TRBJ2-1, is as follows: EPEVTQTPSHQVTQMGQEVILRCVPISNHLYFYWYRQILGQKVEFLVSFYNNEISEKSEIFDDQFSVERPDGSNFTLKIRSTKLEDSAMYFCASTDEVGDFNEQFFGPGTRLTVL.

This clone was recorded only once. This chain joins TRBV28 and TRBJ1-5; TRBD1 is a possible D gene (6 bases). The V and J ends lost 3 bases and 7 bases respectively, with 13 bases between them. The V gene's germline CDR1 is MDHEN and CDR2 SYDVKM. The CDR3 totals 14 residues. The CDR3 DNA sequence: TGTGCCAGCAGTTTTCAGGGGAGCGGGCAGCCCCAGCATTTT. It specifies CASSFQGSGQPQHF.

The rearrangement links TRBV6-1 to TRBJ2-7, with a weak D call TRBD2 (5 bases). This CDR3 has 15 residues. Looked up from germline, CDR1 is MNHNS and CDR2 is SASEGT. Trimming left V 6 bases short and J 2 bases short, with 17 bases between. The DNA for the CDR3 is TGTGCCAGCAGGACCAATTACGTCGGGACCTACGAGCAGTACTTC. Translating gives CASRTNYVGTYEQYF.

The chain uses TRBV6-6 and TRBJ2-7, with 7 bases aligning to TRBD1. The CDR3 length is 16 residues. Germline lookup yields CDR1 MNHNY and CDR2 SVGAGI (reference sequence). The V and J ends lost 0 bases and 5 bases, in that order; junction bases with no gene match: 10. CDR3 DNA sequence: TGTGCCAGCAGTTACTCCCGACAGGGTTCGACCCACGAGCAGTACTTC. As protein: CASSYSRQGSTHEQYF.

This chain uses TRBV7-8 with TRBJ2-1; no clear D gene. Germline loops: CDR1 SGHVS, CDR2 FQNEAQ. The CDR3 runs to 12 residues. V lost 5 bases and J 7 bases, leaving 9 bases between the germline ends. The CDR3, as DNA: TGTGCCAGCAGCCTAACTGGGAATGAGCAGTTCTTC. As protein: CASSLTGNEQFF. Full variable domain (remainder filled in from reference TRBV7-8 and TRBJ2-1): GAGVSQSPRYKVAKRGQDVALRCDPISGHVSLFWYQQALGQGPEFLTYFQNEAQLDKSGLPSDRFFAERPEGSVSTLKIQRTQQEDSAVYLCASSLTGNEQFFGPGTRLTVL.

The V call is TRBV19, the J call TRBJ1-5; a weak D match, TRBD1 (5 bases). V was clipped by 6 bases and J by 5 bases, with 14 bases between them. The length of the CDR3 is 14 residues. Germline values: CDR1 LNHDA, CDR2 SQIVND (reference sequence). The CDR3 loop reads CASRSRDGYQPQHF. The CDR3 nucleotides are TGTGCCAGTAGAAGCAGGGATGGTTATCAGCCCCAGCATTTT.

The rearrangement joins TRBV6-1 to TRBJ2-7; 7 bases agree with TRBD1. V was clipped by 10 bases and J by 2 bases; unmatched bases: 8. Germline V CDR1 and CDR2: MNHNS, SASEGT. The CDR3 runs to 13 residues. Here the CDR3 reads CATSYGTAYEQYV. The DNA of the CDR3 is TGTGCCACAAGTTACGGGACAGCCTACGAGCAGTACGTC.

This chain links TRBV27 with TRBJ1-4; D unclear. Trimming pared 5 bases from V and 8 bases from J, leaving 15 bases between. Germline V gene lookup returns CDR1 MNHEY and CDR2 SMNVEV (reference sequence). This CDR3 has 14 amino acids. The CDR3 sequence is CASSLGRWPEKLFF. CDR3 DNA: TGTGCCAGCAGTCTTGGCAGGTGGCCAGAAAAACTGTTTTTT. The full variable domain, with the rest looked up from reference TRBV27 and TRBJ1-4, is EAQVTQNPRYLITVTGKKLTVTCSQNMNHEYMSWYRQDPGLGLRQIYYSMNVEVTDKGDVPEGYKVSRKEKRNFPLILESPSPNQTSLYFCASSLGRWPEKLFFGSGTQLSVL.

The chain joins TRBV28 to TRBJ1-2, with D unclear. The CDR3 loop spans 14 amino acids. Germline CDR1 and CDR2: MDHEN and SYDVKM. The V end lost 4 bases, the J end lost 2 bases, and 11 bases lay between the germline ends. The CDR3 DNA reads TGTGCCAGCAGTTCCGCTCTAATCAACTATGGCTACACCTTC. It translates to CASSSALINYGYTF.

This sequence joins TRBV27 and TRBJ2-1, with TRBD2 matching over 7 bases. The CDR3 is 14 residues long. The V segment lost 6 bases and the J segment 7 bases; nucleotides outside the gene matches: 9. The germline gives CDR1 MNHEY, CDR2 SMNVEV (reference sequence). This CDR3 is CASRPAGMWNEQFF. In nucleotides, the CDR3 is TGTGCCAGCAGGCCAGCGGGGATGTGGAATGAGCAGTTCTTC.

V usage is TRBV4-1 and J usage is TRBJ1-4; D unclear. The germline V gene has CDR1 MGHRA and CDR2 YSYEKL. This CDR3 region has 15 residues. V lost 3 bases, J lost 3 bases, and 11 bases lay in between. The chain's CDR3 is CASSQGGWANEKLFF. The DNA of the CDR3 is TGCGCCAGCAGCCAGGGAGGGTGGGCTAATGAAAAACTGTTTTTT.

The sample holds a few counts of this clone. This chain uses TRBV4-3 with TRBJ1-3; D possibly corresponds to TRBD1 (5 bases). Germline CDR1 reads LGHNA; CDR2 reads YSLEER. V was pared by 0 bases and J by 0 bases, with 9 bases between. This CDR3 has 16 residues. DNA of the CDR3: TGCGCCAGCAGCCAAGAGCTGGGACTCTCTGGAAACACCATATATTTT. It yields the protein CASSQELGLSGNTIYF.

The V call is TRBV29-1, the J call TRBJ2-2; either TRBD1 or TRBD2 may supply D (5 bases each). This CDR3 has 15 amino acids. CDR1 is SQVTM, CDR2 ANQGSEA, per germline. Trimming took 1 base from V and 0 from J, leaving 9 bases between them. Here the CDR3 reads CSVEGGAANTGELFF. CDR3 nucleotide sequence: TGCAGCGTTGAAGGAGGGGCGGCGAACACCGGGGAGCTGTTTTTT.

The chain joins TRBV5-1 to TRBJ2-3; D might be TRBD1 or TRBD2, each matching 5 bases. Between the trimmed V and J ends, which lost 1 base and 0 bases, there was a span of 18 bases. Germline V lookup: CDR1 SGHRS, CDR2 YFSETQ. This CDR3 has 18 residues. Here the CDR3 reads CASSLLLLGGHSTDTQYF. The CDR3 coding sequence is TGCGCCAGCAGCTTGTTACTTCTTGGGGGTCATAGCACAGATACGCAGTATTTT.

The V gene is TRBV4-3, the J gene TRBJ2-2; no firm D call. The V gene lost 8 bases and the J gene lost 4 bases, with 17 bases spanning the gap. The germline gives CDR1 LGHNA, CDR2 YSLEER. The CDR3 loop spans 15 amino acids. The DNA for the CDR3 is TGCGCCAGCTCTAATTCGGCATCATTCACCGGGGAGCTGTTTTTT. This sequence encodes CASSNSASFTGELFF.

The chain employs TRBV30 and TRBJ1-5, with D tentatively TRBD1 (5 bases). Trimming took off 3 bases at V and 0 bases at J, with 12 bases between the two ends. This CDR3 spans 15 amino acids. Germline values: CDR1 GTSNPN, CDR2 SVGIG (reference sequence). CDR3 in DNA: TGTGCCTGGAGCTCCGGGACGGCTAGCAATCAGCCCCAGCATTTT. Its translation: CAWSSGTASNQPQHF. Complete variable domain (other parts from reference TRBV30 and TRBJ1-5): SQTIHQWPATLVQPVGSPLSLECTVEGTSNPNLYWYRQAAGRGLQLLFYSVGIGQISSEVPQNLSASRPQDRQFILSSKKLLLSDSGFYLCAWSSGTASNQPQHFGDGTRLSIL.

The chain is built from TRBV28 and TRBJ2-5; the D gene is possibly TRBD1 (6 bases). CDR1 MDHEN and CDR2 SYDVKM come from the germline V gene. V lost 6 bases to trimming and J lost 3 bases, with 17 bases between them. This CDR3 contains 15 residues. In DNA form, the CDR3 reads TGTGCCAGCAGCGCCCCTACAGGGTTCGAAGAGACCCAGTACTTC. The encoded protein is CASSAPTGFEETQYF.

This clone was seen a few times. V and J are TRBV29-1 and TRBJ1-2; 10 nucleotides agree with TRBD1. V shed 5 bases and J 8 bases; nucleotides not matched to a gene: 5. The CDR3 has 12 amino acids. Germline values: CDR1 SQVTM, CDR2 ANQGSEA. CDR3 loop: CSVPDRGLGYTF. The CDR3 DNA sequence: TGCAGCGTTCCCGACAGGGGGCTGGGCTACACCTTC.

In nucleotides, the CDR3 is TGTGCCAGCAGTTACTCGTCTAGCGGGCACTACAATGAGCAGTTCTTC. It specifies CASSYSSSGHYNEQFF. The rearrangement joins TRBV6-5 to TRBJ2-1; 8 bases fit TRBD2. CDR1 MNHEY and CDR2 SVGAGI come from the germline V gene. This CDR3 has 16 amino acids. Losses at the gene ends were 0 bases for V and 3 bases for J; bases not matched to a gene: 4.

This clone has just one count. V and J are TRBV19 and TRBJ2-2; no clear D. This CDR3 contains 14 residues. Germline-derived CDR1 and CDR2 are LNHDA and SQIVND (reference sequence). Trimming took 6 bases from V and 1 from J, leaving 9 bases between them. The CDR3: CASSPDQNTGELFF. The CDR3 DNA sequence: TGTGCCAGTAGCCCCGACCAGAACACCGGGGAGCTGTTTTTT.

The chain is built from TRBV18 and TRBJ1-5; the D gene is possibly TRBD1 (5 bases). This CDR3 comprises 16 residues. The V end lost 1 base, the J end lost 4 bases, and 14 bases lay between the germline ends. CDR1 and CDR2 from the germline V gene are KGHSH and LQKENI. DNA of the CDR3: TGTGCCAGCTCACCACAGGGGATTTATGGTAATCAGCCCCAGCATTTT. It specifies CASSPQGIYGNQPQHF. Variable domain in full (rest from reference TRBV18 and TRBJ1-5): NAGVMQNPRHLVRRRGQEARLRCSPMKGHSHVYWYRQLPEEGLKFMVYLQKENIIDESGMPKERFSAEFPKEGPSILRIQQVVRGDSAAYFCASSPQGIYGNQPQHFGDGTRLSIL.

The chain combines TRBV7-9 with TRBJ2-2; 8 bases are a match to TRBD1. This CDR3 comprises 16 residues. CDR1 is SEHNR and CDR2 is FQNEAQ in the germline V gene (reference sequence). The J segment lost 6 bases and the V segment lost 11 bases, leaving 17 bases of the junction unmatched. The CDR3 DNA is TGTGCCGGGGGACAGGCCCTCGATAAGAGGTCCGGGGAGCTGTTTTTT. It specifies CAGGQALDKRSGELFF.

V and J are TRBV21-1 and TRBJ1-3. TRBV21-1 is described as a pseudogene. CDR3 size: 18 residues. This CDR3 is CASSKPFVEESSGNTIYF. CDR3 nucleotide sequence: TGTGCCAGCAGCAAACCCTTTGTGGAGGAGAGCTCTGGAAACACCATATATTTT.

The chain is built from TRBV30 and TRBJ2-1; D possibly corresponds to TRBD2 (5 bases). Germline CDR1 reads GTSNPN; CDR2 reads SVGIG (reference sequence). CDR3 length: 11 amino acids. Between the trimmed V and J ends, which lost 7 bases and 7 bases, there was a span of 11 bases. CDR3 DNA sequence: TGTGCCTCGGCCCGAGGGAATGAGCAGTTCTTC. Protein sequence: CASARGNEQFF.

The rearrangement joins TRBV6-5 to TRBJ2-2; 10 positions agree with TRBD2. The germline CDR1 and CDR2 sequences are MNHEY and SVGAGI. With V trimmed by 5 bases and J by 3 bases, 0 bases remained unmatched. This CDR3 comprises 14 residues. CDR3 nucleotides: TGTGCCAGCAGTACTAGCGGGGACACCGGGGAGCTGTTTTTT. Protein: CASSTSGDTGELFF.

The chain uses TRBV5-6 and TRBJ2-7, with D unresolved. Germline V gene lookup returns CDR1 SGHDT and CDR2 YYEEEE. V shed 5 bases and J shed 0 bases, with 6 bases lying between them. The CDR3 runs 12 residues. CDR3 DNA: TGTGCCAGCAGTCAGAGCTCCTACGAGCAGTACGTC. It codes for CASSQSSYEQYV.